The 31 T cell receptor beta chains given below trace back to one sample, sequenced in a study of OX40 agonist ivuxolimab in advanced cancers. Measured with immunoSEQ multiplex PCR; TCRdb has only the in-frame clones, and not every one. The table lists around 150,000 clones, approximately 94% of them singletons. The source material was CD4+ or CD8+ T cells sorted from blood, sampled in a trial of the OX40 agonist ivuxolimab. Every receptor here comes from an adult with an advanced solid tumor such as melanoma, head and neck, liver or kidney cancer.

CDR3 coding DNA: TGTGCCAGCTCAGGGACAGGGGGGGTACGGCAGCCCCAGCATTTT. This encodes CASSGTGGVRQPQHF. The chain has TRBV18 and TRBJ1-5, with TRBD1 matching 11 bases. Germline values: CDR1 KGHSH, CDR2 LQKENI. CDR3 length: 15 residues. The junction had 7 bases not matched to a gene; V was cut back by 5 bases and J by 7 bases.

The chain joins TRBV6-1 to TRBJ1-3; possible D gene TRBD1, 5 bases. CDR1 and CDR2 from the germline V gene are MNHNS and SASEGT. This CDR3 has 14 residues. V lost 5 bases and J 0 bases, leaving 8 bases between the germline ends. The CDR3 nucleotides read TGTGCCAGCAGTCCGGACACCTCTGGAAACACCATATATTTT. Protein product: CASSPDTSGNTIYF.

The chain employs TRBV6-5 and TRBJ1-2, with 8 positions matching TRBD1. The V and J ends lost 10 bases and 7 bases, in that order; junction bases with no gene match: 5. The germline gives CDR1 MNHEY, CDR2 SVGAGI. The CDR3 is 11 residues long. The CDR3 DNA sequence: TGTGCCATTAGACAGGGGCCTGGCTACACCTTC. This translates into CAIRQGPGYTF.

The CDR3 DNA follows: TGTGCCAGCAGCTTAGGCGGTCAGCGGGAGACCCAGTACTTC. Protein product: CASSLGGQRETQYF. The chain has TRBV5-6 and TRBJ2-5; weak D call: TRBD2 (5 bases). V was pared by 2 bases and J by 5 bases, with 13 bases between. The V gene's germline CDR1 is SGHDT and CDR2 YYEEEE. The CDR3 contains 14 residues.

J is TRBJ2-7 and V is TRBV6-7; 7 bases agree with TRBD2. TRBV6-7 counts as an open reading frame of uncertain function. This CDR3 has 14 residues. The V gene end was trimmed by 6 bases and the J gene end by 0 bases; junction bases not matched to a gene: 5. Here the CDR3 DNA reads TGTGCCAGCAGACGGGGGGACCCCTCCTACGAGCAGTACTTC. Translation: CASRRGDPSYEQYF.

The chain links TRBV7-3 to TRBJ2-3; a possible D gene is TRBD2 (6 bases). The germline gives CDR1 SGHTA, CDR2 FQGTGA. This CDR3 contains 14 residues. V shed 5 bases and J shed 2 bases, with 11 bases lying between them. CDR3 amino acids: CASSPSSATDTQYF. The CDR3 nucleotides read TGTGCCAGCAGCCCCTCTAGCGCCACAGATACGCAGTATTTT.

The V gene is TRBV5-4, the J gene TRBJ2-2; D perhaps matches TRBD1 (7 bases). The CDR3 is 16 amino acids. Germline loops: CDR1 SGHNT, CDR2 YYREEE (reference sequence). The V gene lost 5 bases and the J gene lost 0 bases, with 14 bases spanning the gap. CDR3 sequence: CASRGGTVANTGELFF. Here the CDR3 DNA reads TGTGCCAGCAGAGGCGGGACAGTCGCGAACACCGGGGAGCTGTTTTTT.

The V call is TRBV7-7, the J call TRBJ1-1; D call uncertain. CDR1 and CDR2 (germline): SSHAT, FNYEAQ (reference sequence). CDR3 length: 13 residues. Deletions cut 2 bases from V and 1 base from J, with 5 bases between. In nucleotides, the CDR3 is TGTGCCAGCAGCTTACACAGGAACACTGAAGCTTTCTTT. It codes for CASSLHRNTEAFF.

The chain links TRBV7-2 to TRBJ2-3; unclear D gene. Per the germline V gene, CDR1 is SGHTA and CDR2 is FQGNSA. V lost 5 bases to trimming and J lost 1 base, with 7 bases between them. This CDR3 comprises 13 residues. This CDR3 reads CASSPRGTDTQYF. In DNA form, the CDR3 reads TGTGCCAGCAGCCCCCGGGGCACAGATACGCAGTATTTT.

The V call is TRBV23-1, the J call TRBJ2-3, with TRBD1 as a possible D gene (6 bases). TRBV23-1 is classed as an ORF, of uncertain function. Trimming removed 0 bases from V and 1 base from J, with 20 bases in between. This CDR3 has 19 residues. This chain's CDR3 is CASSQSPTGFKTGTDTQYF. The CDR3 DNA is TGCGCCAGCAGTCAATCACCCACAGGGTTCAAAACGGGCACAGATACGCAGTATTTT.

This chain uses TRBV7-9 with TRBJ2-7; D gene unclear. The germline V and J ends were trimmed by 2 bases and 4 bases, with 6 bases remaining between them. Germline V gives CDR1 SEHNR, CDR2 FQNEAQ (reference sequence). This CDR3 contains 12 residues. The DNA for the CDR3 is TGTGCCAGCAGCTTACAAATATACGAGCAGTACTTC. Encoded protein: CASSLQIYEQYF.

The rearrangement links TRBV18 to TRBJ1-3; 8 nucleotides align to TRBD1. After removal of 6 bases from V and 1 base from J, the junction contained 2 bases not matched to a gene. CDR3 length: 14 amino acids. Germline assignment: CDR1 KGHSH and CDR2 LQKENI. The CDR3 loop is CASSRDRSGNTIYF. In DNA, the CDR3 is TGTGCCAGCTCCCGGGACAGGTCTGGAAACACCATATATTTT.

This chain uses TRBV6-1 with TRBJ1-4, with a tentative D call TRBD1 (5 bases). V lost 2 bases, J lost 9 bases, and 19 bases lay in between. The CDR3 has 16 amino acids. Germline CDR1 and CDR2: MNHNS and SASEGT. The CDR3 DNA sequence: TGTGCCAGCAGTGAACGCCGGGGGGGAGTAGGGCAAAAACTGTTTTTT. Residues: CASSERRGGVGQKLFF.

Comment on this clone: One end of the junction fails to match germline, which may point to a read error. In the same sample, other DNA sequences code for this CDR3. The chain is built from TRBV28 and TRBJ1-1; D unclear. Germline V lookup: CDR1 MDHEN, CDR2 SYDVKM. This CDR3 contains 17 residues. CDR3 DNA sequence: TGCGCCAGCAGTCCCTCCTATGGCCCCCCGTGGGACACTGAAGCTTTCTTT. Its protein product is CASSPSYGPPWDTEAFF. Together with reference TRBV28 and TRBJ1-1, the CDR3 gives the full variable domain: DVKVTQSSRYLVKRTGEKVFLECVQDMDHENMFWYRQDPGLGLRLIYFSYDVKMKEKGDIPEGYSVSREKKERFSLILESASTNQTSMYLCASSPSYGPPWDTEAFFGQGTRLTVV.

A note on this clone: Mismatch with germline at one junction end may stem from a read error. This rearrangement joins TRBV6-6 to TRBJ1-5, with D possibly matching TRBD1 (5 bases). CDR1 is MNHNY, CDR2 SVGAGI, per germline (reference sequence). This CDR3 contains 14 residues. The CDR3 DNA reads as TGTGCTAGCAGTTACTCCCCCCGGGGGCAGCCCCAGCATTTT. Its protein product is CASSYSPRGQPQHF.

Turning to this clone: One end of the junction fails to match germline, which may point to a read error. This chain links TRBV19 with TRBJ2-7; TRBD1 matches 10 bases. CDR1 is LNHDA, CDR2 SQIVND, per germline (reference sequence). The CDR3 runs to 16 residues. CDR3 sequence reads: CASSIVPGTGAYEQCF. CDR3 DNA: TGTGCCAGTAGTATAGTGCCTGGGACAGGGGCCTACGAGCAGTGCTTC.

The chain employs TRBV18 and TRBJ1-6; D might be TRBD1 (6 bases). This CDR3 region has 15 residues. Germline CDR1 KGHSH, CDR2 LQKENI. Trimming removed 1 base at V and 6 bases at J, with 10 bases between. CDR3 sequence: CASSPQDSVNSPLHF. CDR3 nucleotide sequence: TGTGCCAGCTCACCACAGGACAGCGTTAATTCACCCCTCCACTTT. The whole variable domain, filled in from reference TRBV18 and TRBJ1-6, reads NAGVMQNPRHLVRRRGQEARLRCSPMKGHSHVYWYRQLPEEGLKFMVYLQKENIIDESGMPKERFSAEFPKEGPSILRIQQVVRGDSAAYFCASSPQDSVNSPLHFGNGTRLTVT.

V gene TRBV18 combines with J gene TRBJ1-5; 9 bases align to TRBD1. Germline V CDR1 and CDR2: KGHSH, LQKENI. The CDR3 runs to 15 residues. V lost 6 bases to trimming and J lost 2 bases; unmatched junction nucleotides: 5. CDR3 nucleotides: TGTGCCAGCTCGCTTAGGACAGGGGGCAATCAGCCCCAGCATTTT. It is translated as CASSLRTGGNQPQHF.

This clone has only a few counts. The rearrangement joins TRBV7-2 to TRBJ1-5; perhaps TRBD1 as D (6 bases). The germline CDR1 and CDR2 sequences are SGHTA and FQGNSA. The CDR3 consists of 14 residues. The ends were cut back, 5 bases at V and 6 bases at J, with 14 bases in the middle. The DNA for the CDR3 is TGTGCCAGCAGCGACGACAGGAGGGGTCAGCCCCAGCATTTT. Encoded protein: CASSDDRRGQPQHF. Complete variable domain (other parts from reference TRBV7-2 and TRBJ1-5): GAGVSQSPSNKVTEKGKDVELRCDPISGHTALYWYRQSLGQGLEFLIYFQGNSAPDKSGLPSDRFSAERTGGSVSTLTIQRTQQEDSAVYLCASSDDRRGQPQHFGDGTRLSIL.

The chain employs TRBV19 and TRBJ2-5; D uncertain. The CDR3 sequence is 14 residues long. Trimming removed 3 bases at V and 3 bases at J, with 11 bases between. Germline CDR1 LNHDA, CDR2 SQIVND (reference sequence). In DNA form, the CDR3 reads TGTGCCAGTAGTATGGGTAGGGCTGAAGAGACCCAGTACTTC. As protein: CASSMGRAEETQYF. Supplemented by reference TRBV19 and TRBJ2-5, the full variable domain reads DGGITQSPKYLFRKEGQNVTLSCEQNLNHDAMYWYRQDPGQGLRLIYYSQIVNDFQKGDIAEGYSVSREKKESFPLTVTSAQKNPTAFYLCASSMGRAEETQYFGPGTRLLVL.

This CDR3 is CAISTDRGPRGTQYF. CDR3 coding DNA: TGTGCCATCAGCACCGACAGGGGGCCGAGAGGTACGCAGTATTTT. This chain uses TRBV10-3 with TRBJ2-3, with TRBD1 matching 10 bases. The CDR3 length is 15 residues. Trimming at V came to 6 bases and at J to 8 bases, leaving 11 bases not matched to a gene. Germline CDR1 and CDR2: ENHRY and SYGVKD.

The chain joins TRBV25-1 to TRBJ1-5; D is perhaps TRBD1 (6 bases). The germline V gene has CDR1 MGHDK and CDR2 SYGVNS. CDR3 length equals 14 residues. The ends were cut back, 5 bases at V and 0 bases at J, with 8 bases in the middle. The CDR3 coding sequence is TGTGCCAGCAGTCAGGGGAATAGCAATCAGCCCCAGCATTTT. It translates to CASSQGNSNQPQHF. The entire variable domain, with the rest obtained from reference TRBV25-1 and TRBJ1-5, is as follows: EADIYQTPRYLVIGTGKKITLECSQTMGHDKMYWYQQDPGMELHLIHYSYGVNSTEKGDLSSESTVSRIRTEHFPLTLESARPSHTSQYLCASSQGNSNQPQHFGDGTRLSIL.

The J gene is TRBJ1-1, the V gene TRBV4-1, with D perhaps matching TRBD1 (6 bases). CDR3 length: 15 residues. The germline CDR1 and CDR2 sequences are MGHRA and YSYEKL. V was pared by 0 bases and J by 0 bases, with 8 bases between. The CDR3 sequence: CASSQEQGMNTEAFF. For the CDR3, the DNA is TGCGCCAGCAGCCAAGAACAGGGCATGAACACTGAAGCTTTCTTT.

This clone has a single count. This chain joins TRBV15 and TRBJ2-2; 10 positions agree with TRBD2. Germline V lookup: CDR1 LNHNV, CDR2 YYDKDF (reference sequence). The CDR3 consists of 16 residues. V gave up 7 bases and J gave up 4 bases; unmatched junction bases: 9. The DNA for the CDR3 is TGTGCCACCATGGAACTAGCGGGGCGGGGCACCGGGGAGCTGTTTTTT. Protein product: CATMELAGRGTGELFF.

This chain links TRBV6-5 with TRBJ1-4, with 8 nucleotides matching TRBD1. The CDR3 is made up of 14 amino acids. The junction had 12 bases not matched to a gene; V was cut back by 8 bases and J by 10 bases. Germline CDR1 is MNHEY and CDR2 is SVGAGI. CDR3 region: CASSHRDRSLKLFF. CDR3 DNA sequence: TGTGCCAGCTCCCACCGGGACAGGTCCCTAAAACTGTTTTTT.

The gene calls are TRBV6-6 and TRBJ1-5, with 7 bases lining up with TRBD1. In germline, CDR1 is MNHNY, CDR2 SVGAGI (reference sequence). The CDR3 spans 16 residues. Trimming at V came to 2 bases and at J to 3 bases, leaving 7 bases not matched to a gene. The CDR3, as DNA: TGTGCCAGCAGTTACGGAGGAGGGGGCCTCAATCAGCCCCAGCATTTT. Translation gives CASSYGGGGLNQPQHF.

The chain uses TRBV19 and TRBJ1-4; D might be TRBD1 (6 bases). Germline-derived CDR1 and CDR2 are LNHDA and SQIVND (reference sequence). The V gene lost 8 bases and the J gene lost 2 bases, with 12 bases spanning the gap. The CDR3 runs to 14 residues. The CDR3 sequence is CASCDRRTNEKLFF. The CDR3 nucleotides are TGTGCCAGTTGCGACAGGCGCACTAATGAAAAACTGTTTTTT.

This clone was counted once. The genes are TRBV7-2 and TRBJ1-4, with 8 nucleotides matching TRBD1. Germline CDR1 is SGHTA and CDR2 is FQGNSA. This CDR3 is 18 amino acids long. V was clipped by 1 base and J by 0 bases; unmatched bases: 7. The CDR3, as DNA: TGTGCCAGCAGCTTAGTGTCCCGACAGGGGTCAACTAATGAAAAACTGTTTTTT. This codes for CASSLVSRQGSTNEKLFF.

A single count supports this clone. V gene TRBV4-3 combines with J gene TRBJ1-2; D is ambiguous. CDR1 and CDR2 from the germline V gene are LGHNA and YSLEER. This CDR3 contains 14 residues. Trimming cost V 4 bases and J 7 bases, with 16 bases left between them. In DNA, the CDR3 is TGCGCCAGCAGCCGAGAACGGTCTCGGGGTGGCTACACCTTC. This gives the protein CASSRERSRGGYTF.

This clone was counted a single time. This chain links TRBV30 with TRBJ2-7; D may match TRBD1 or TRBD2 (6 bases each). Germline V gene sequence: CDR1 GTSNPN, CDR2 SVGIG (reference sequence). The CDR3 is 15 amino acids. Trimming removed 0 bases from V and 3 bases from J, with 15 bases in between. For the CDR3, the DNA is TGTGCCTGGAGTGTTAGGGGGGTCATTGGCTACGAGCAGTACTTC. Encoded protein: CAWSVRGVIGYEQYF.

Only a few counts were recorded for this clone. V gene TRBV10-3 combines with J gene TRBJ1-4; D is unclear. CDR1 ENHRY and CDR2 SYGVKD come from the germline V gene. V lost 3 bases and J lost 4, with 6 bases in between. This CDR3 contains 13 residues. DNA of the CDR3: TGTGCCATCAGTGAACAGATTAATGAAAAACTGTTTTTT. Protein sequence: CAISEQINEKLFF.